Here is one T cell receptor (beta chain) with its context. Its specificity is unknown. Next came a second PCR, run for about 7 to 12 cycles, which used a sample-barcoded 5' primer along with a J-beta primer mix. TCRdb itself ran the 5' RACE reads through MiXCR, one entry per CDR3 protein. The table records approximately 1.5 million distinct CDR3 sequences, roughly 43% of them present only once. This sample is drawn from a study of blood T cells in healthy people across ages. Broader study findings: Researchers said unsorted PBMCs prevented a conclusive naive versus antigen-experienced comparison. With donor CMV status unknown, expanded clonotype changes were possibly confounded. A strong correlation between TCR beta diversity and naive T cell percentage was seen.

CDR3 size: 16 residues. Trimming removed 1 base at V and 2 bases at J, with 14 bases between. Germline V gives CDR1 SGHTA, CDR2 FQGNSA. J is TRBJ1-2 and V is TRBV7-2; tentatively, D is TRBD1 (5 bases). The receptor was isolated from a woman between 18 and 29 years old in good health. Sequenced material: blood. CDR3 protein: CASSLDRNLRNYGYTF. The DNA of the CDR3 is TGTGCCAGCAGCTTAGACAGGAACCTACGGAACTATGGCTACACCTTC.